These 5 T cell receptor beta chains share one sample of origin, sequenced in a study of immune characterization of retroperitoneal liposarcoma. TCRdb reprocessed the PCR reads with MiXCR, giving one entry per CDR3 protein. The sample has some 4,300 distinct CDR3 sequences, 35% seen once. Sequenced material: tumor tissue. The receptors were sampled from a male donor with retroperitoneal liposarcoma.

CDR3 bases: TGTGCCAGCAGCCCCGAAAGCAATGAGCAGTTCTTC. Translated: CASSPESNEQFF. The V and J genes are TRBV6-6 and TRBJ2-1, with D hard to call. Between the trimmed V and J ends, which lost 6 bases and 6 bases, there was a span of 9 bases. The germline V gene has CDR1 MNHNY and CDR2 SVGAGI (reference sequence). The CDR3 covers 12 residues.

This chain joins TRBV6-1 and TRBJ2-3, with D perhaps TRBD2 (6 bases). Germline assignment: CDR1 MNHNS and CDR2 SASEGT. The V end was cut by 9 bases, the J end by 4 bases, with 17 bases between. This CDR3 has 14 residues. The CDR3 nucleotides read TGTGCCAGTACCGGGACCCGCGGGGCAGATACGCAGTATTTT. Translation gives CASTGTRGADTQYF.

This clonotype was recorded at least ten times. The chain is built from TRBV7-9 and TRBJ2-1, with TRBD2 identical over 8 bases. The J call may be faulty, since TRBJ2-7 better matches the DNA end. Germline values: CDR1 SEHNR, CDR2 FQNEAQ (reference sequence). This CDR3 spans 14 amino acids. The CDR3 loop is CASSSERERWEQYF. The CDR3 DNA follows: TGTGCCAGCAGCTCGGAGCGGGAGAGGTGGGAGCAGTACTTC.

With regard to this clonotype: The CDR3 carries no conserved terminal phenylalanine or tryptophan, so it likely arises from a read error. The limits of the CDR3 on the DNA are not certain, so only TCRdb's listed CDR3 is given. The CDR3 here is CASSLRSAAETLYI. This sequence joins TRBV5-1 and TRBJ2-5. The CDR3 is 14 residues long, ends included. Germline CDR1 and CDR2: SGHRS and YFSETQ.

The chain has TRBV12-3 or TRBV12-4 and TRBJ2-3; D remains ambiguous. Trimming stripped 1 base from V and 6 bases from J, with 2 bases between. The CDR3 sequence is 11 residues long. The CDR3 bases are TGTGCCAGCAGTTTAGTCGATACGCAGTATTTT. It is translated as CASSLVDTQYF.